These 5 T cell receptor beta chains share one sample of origin, sequenced in a study of graft-versus-host responses after intestinal transplantation. Data came from immunoSEQ multiplex PCR; TCRdb stores just in-frame clones and leaves some out. The sample shows 49,000 or so clones, over 80% of them seen only once. The sequencing here drew on PBMCs, taken approximately 740 days after a first intestinal transplant, on the day of a second. The receptor set was obtained from a human patient who received an intestinal transplant, so some T cells may come from the graft donor.

This chain links TRBV28 with TRBJ2-1, with 9 nucleotides matching TRBD2. CDR3 size: 13 residues. Germline V CDR1 and CDR2: MDHEN, SYDVKM. The V segment lost 6 bases and the J segment 9 bases; nucleotides outside the gene matches: 6. The CDR3 region is CASRLAGQAEQFF. The CDR3 DNA is TGTGCCAGCAGACTAGCGGGTCAGGCTGAGCAGTTCTTC.

The rearrangement joins TRBV27 to TRBJ1-1; a weak D match, TRBD1 (5 bases). Trimming pared 8 bases from V and 8 bases from J, leaving 21 bases between. The CDR3 length is 14 residues. CDR1 is MNHEY and CDR2 is SMNVEV in the germline V gene (reference sequence). The CDR3 coding sequence is TGTGCCAGCCGTCCCCCAGGGAGAGACCCCGAAGCTTTCTTT. Translating gives CASRPPGRDPEAFF.

The V call is TRBV5-1, the J call TRBJ1-1, with TRBD1 as a possible D gene (6 bases). Germline CDR1 SGHRS, CDR2 YFSETQ. V lost 4 bases and J lost 0, with 22 bases in between. The CDR3 has 18 residues. CDR3 protein: CASSESWGLDSMNTEAFF. Here the CDR3 DNA reads TGCGCCAGCAGCGAATCATGGGGGCTCGACTCTATGAACACTGAAGCTTTCTTT.

V is TRBV5-1 and J is TRBJ2-1, with TRBD2 matching over 9 bases. Germline V lookup: CDR1 SGHRS, CDR2 YFSETQ. This CDR3 has 13 amino acids. The ends lost 4 bases at V and 10 bases at J; junction bases unmatched: 6. The CDR3 DNA follows: TGCGCCAGCAGCGCGGGGACTAGCAAGGAGCAGTTCTTC. Protein product: CASSAGTSKEQFF.

The chain uses TRBV13 and TRBJ1-1; 7 bases match TRBD1. The CDR3 spans 14 residues. The ends lost 5 bases at V and 4 bases at J; junction bases unmatched: 7. CDR1 PRHDT and CDR2 FYEKMQ come from the germline V gene (reference sequence). CDR3 amino acids: CASSNDRVGTEAFF. CDR3 coding DNA: TGTGCCAGCAGCAACGACAGGGTAGGCACTGAAGCTTTCTTT.